This T cell receptor beta chain was retrieved from a study of long-term antiretroviral therapy in people with HIV. At the level of the study: It was about a decade before the 2015 immediate-ART recommendation that the earliest samples were taken.

People in the study who had HIV all got their treatment in the United States. As for this clone: What it binds is unknown.

The CDR3 runs 15 residues. Trimming removed 1 base from V and 1 base from J, with 9 bases in between. The germline gives CDR1 SGHTA, CDR2 FQGTGA. Running of the v3.0 immunoSEQ assay took place at survey level. Only in-frame clones appear in the TCRdb table, and some are missing; sequencing was by immunoSEQ multiplex PCR. Of tens of thousands of clones in the sample, around 96% were seen once. Study-wide results and caveats: In samples taken after ART, diversity increased but remained below transplant donor control levels.

The chain joins TRBV7-3 to TRBJ2-3; D is unresolved. The specimen comprised unsorted PBMCs, sampled 6.6 years after starting antiretroviral therapy. The clonotype was recovered from a man aged 25 to 40 with HIV. The CDR3 DNA is TGTGCCAGCAGCTTAAGATCACGTCGCACAGATACGCAGTATTTT. It codes for CASSLRSRRTDTQYF.